The 3 T cell receptor beta chains below were found in one sample sequenced in a study of blood T cell repertoires in COVID-19. Using immunoSEQ multiplex PCR, the repertoire was profiled, and TCRdb retains in-frame clones only, with some absent. The repertoire holds 90,000 to 120,000 clones, with 75% to 95% as singletons. Sequenced input: peripheral blood. These receptors originate from a woman aged 25 to 39 with acute or convalescent COVID-19.

This chain connects TRBV28 to TRBJ1-1; D gene unclear. This CDR3 is built from 12 residues. Deletions cut 3 bases from V and 4 bases from J, with 6 bases between. Looked up from germline, CDR1 is MDHEN and CDR2 is SYDVKM. The CDR3 DNA reads TGTGCCAGCAGTTTTCGGGGCACTGAAGCTTTCTTT. Protein product: CASSFRGTEAFF.

The table lists this clone with a count of one. The chain has TRBV11-3 and TRBJ1-4, with TRBD1 as a possible D gene (5 bases). The ends were cut back, 5 bases at V and 6 bases at J, with 13 bases in the middle. CDR1 and CDR2 from the germline V gene are SGHNT and YENEEA. This CDR3 region has 14 residues. Written as DNA, the CDR3 is TGTGCCAGCAGCCCTTACGGGGGAGATGAAAAACTGTTTTTT. Its protein product is CASSPYGGDEKLFF.

The sample holds a few counts of this clone. This chain uses TRBV4-3 with TRBJ1-1; perhaps TRBD1 as D (5 bases). The germline V gene encodes CDR1 LGHNA and CDR2 YSLEER. Between the trimmed V and J ends, which lost 0 bases and 1 base, there was a span of 12 bases. CDR3 length: 16 amino acids. CDR3 DNA: TGCGCCAGCAGCCAAGATCCAGGGATCCAGAACACTGAAGCTTTCTTT. It encodes CASSQDPGIQNTEAFF.